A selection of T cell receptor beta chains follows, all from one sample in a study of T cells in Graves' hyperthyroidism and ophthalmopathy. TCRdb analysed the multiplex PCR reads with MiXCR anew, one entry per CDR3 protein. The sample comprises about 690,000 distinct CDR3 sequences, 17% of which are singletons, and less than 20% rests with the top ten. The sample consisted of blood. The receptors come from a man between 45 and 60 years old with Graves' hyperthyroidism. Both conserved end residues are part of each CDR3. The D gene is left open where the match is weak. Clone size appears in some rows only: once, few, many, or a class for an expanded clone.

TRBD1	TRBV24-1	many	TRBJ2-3	TGTGCCACCAGCGACAGGGGGCTCACAGATACGCAGTATTTT	CATSDRGLTDTQYF
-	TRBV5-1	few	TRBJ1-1	TGCGCCAGCAGCTTGGAACAAGTGAGAACTGAAGCTTTCTTT	CASSLEQVRTEAFF
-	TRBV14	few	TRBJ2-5	TGTGCCAGCGCCCAGGGCGGGGTCGAGACCCAGTACTTC	CASAQGGVETQYF
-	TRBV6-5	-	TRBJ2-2	TGTGCCAGCAGTTACTTGGCGCAGAGCACCGGGGAGCTGTTTTTT	CASSYLAQSTGELFF
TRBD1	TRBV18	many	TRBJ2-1	TGTGCCAGCTCAACCGGGACAGGGTCCTACAATGAGCAGTTCTTC	CASSTGTGSYNEQFF
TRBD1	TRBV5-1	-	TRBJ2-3	TGCGCCAGCAGCTCGAATACTCCGGGACAGGACTCAGATACGCAGTATTTT	CASSSNTPGQDSDTQYF
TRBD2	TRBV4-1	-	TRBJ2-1	TGCGCCAGCAGCCAAGATTGGGGGCTAGCGGGAGTATTTAGCTACAATGAGCAGTTCTTC	CASSQDWGLAGVFSYNEQFF
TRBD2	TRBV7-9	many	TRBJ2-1	TGTGCCAGCAGCCCCCCGATAGCGGGAGGGAGCTCCTACAATGAGCAGTTCTTC	CASSPPIAGGSSYNEQFF
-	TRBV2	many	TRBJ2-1	TGTGCCAGCAGTGGACTCCGCCGTTCCGTATACAATGAGCAGTTCTTC	CASSGLRRSVYNEQFF
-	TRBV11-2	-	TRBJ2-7	TGTGCCAGCAGCTTCTCCTCCGGGGCCACACTATACGAGCAGTACTTC	CASSFSSGATLYEQYF
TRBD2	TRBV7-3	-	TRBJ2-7	TGTGCCAGCAGCACGACTAGCGGGAGCGGTGGCGGGGGAAGCTCCTACGAGCAGTACTTC	CASSTTSGSGGGGSSYEQYF
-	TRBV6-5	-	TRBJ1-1	TGTGCCAGCAGTTTGGAATCGTGGAACACTGAAGCTTTCTTT	CASSLESWNTEAFF
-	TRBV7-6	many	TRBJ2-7	TGTGCCAGCAGCTTAATCCAGGGCTACGAGCAGTACTTC	CASSLIQGYEQYF
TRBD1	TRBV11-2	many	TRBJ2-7	TGTGCCAGCAGCCTAACTGAGGGGGCGCGGCTGGGTGAGCAGTACTTC	CASSLTEGARLGEQYF
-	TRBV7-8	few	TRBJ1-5	TGTGCCAGCAGCTTAGCCTTGGGAGGTCAGCCCCAGCATTTT	CASSLALGGQPQHF
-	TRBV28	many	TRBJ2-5	TGTGCCAGCAGACCCTCGGGAGCGTACCTTCTCCAAGAGACCCAGTACTTC	CASRPSGAYLLQETQYF
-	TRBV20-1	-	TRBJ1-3	TGCAGTGCTAGCCCTTCGGACACCTACTCTGGAAACACCATATATTTT	CSASPSDTYSGNTIYF
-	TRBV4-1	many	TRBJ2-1	TGCGCCAGCAGCCAAGGCGCTGGCTCCTACAATGAGCAGTTCTTC	CASSQGAGSYNEQFF
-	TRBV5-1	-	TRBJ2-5	TGCGCCAGCAGCCTACCACTCCAGGGGAGGAAGACCCAGTACTTC	CASSLPLQGRKTQYF
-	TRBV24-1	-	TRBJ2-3	TGTGCCACCAGTGTTGGGACACTAAGCACAGATACGCAGTATTTT	CATSVGTLSTDTQYF
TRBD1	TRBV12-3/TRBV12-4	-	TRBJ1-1	TGTGCCAGCACTCTTACAGGGGCCACTGAAGCTTTCTTT	CASTLTGATEAFF
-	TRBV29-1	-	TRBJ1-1	TGCAGCGTTGAATTTCCCAATATGAACACTGAAGCTTTCTTT	CSVEFPNMNTEAFF
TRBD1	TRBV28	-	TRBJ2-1	TGTGCCAGCACAGGACAGGGTCGAAATGAGCAGTTCTTC	CASTGQGRNEQFF
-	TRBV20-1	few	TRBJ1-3	TGCAGTGCTAGAGATTTTGGGCAGTCTGGAAACACCATATATTTT	CSARDFGQSGNTIYF